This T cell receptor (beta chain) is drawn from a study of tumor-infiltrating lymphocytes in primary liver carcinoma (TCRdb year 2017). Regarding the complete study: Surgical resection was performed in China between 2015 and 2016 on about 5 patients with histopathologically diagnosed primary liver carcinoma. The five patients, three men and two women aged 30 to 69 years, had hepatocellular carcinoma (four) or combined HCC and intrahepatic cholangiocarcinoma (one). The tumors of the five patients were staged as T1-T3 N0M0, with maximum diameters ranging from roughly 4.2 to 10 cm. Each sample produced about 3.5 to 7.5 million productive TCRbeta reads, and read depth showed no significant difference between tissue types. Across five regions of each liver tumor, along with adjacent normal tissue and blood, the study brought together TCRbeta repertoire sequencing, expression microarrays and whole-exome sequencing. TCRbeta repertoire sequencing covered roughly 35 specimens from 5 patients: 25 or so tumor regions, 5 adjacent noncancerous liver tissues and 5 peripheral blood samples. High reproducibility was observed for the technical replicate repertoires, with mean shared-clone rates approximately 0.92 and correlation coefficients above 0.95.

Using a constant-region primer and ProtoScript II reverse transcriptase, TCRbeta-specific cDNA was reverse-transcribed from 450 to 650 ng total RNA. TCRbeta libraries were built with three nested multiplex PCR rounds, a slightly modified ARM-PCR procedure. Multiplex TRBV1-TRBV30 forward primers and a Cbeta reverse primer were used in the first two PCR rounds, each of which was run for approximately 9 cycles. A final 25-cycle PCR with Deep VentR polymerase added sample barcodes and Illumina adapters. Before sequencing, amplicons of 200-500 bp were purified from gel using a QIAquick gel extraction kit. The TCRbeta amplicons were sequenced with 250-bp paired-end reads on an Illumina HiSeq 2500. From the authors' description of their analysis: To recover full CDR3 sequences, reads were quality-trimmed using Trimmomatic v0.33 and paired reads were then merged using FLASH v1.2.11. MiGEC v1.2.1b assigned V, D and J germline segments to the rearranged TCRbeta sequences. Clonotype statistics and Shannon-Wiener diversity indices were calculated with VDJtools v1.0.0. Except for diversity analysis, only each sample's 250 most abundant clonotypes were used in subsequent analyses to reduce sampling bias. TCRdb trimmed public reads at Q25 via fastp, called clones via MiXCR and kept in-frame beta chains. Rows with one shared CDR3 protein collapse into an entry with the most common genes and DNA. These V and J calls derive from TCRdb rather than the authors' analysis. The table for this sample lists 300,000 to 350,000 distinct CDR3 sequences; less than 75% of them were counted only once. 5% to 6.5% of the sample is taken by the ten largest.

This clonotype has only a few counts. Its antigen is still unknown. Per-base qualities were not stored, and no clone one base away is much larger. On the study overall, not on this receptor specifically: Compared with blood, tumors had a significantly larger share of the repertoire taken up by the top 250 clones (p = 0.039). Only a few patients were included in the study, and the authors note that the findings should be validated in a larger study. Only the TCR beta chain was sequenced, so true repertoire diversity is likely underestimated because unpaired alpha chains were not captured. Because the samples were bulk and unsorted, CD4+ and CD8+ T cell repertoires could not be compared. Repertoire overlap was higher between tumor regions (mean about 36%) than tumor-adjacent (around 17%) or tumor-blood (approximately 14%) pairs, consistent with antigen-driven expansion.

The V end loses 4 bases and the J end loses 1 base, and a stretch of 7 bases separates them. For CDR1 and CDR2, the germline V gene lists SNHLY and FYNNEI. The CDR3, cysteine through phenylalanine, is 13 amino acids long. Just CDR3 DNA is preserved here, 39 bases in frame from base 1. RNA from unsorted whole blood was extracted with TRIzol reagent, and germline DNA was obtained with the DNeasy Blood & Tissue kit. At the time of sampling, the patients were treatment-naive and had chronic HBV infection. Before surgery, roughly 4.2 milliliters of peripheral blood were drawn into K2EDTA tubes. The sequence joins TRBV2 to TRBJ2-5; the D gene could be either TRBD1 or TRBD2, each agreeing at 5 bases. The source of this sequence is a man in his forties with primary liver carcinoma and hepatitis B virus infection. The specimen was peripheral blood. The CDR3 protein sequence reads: CASSGDAQETQYF. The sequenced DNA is TGTGCCAGCAGTGGGGACGCCCAAGAGACCCAGTACTTC. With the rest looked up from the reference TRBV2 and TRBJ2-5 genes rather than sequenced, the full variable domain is EPEVTQTPSHQVTQMGQEVILRCVPISNHLYFYWYRQILGQKVEFLVSFYNNEISEKSEIFDDQFSVERPDGSNFTLKIRSTKLEDSAMYFCASSGDAQETQYFGPGTRLLVL.